The clone carrying this T cell receptor (beta chain) was seen a few times. Its antigen remains unknown. The sample is drawn from a study of CD8 T cells in ankylosing spondylitis. The study's findings and limits: Clones tied to disease were said to be significantly enriched in matched ankylosing spondylitis synovial fluid. For ankylosing spondylitis blood, a TCR beta motif of 7 to 9 highly homologous variants appeared characteristic. Several of the motif variants were reported before in synovial fluid and blood from reactive arthritis.

TCRdb reanalysed the 5' RACE reads using MiXCR and keeps one entry per CDR3 protein. The data hold 30,000 to 45,000 distinct CDR3 sequences, with approximately 17% observed a single time. This CDR3 region has 11 residues. From germline, CDR1 is LNHDA and CDR2 SQIVND (reference sequence). V dropped 8 bases and J dropped 4; count of bases not matched to a gene: 1. The source is a male donor with ankylosing spondylitis or in good health (not recorded which). Sample: blood. This chain connects TRBV19 to TRBJ2-7, with 8 bases identical to TRBD1. In nucleotides, the CDR3 is TGTGCCAGTCAGGGGGCTTACGAGCAGTACTTC. Protein product: CASQGAYEQYF.